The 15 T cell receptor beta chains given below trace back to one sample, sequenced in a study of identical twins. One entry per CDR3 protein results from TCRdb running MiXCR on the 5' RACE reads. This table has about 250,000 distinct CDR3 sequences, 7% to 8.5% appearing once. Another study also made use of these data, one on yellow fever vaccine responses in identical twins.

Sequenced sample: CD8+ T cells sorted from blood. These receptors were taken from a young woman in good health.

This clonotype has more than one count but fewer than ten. CDR3 in amino acids: CASSLTSGDTGELFF. The CDR3 DNA follows: TGTGCCAGCAGCCTTACTAGCGGGGACACCGGGGAGCTGTTTTTT. This chain joins TRBV3-1 and TRBJ2-2; TRBD2 aligns across 10 bases. Germline CDR1 is LGHDT and CDR2 is YNNKEL (reference sequence). With 4 bases clipped from V and 3 bases from J, the junction kept 2 bases outside the gene matches. This CDR3 comprises 15 residues.

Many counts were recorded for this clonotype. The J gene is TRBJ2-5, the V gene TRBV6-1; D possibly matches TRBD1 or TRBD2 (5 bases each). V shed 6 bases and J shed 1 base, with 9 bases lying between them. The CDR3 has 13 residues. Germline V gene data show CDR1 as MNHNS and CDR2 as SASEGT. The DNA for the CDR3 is TGTGCCAGCAGCTGGGACCTCCAAGAGACCCAGTACTTC. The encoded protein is CASSWDLQETQYF.

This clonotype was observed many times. The CDR3 DNA reads TGCAGTGTTACCATGGAGGCAACTAATGAAAAACTGTTTTTT. Translated, it gives CSVTMEATNEKLFF. The chain is built from TRBV20-1 and TRBJ1-4, with D unresolved. Trimming shortened V by 7 bases and J by 0 bases, and 12 bases separated the two germline ends. The CDR3 spans 14 residues. The V gene's germline CDR1 is DFQATT and CDR2 SNEGSKA (reference sequence).

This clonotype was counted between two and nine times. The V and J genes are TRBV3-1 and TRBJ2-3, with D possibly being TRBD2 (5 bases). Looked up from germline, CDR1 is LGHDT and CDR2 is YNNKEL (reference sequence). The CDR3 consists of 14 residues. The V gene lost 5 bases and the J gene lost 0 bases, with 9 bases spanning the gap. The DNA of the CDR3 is TGTGCCAGCAGCAGGGAGTCTAGCACAGATACGCAGTATTTT. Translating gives CASSRESSTDTQYF.

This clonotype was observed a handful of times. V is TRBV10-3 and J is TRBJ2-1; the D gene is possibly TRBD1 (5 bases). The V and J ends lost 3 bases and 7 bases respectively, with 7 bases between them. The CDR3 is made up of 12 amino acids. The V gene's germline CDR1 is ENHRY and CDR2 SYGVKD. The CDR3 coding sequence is TGTGCCATCAGTGATGCAGGGAATGAGCAGTTCTTC. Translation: CAISDAGNEQFF.

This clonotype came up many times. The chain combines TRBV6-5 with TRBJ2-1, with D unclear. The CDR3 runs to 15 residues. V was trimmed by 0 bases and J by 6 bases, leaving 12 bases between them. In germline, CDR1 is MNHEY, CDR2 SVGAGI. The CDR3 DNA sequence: TGTGCCAGCAGTTACTCGGGTGAGACTGTCAATGAGCAGTTCTTC. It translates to CASSYSGETVNEQFF.

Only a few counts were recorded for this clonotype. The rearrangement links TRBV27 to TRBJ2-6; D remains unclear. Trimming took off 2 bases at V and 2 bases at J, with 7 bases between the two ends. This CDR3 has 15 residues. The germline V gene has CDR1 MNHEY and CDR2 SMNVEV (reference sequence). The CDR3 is CASSLKWAGANVLTF. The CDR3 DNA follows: TGTGCCAGCAGTTTAAAGTGGGCTGGGGCCAACGTCCTGACTTTC.

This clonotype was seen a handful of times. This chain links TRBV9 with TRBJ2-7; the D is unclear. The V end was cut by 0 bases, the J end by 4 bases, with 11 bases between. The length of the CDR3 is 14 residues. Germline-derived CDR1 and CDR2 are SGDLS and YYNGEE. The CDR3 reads CASSVGEESYEQYF. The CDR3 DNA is TGTGCCAGCAGCGTAGGCGAGGAAAGTTACGAGCAGTACTTC.

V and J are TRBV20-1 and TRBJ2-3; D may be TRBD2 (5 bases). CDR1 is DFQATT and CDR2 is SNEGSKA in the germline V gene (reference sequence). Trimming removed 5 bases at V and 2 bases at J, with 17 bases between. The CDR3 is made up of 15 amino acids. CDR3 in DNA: TGCAGTGCTGAGATTGGGCGCGGGTTCACAGATACGCAGTATTTT. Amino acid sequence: CSAEIGRGFTDTQYF.

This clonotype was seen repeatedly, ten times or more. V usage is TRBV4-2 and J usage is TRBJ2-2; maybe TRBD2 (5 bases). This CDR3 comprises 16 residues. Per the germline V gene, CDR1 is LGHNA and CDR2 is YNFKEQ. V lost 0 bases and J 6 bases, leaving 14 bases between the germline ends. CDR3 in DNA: TGTGCCAGCAGCCAAGATGGGAGTGGGGTGCCCGGGGAGCTGTTTTTT. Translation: CASSQDGSGVPGELFF.

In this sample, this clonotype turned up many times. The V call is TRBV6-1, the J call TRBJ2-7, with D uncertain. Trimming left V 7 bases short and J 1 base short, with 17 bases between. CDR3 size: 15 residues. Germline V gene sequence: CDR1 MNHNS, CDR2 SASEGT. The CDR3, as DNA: TGTGCCAGCAATCCGACCCCCGCGGATTCCTACGAGCAGTACTTC. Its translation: CASNPTPADSYEQYF.

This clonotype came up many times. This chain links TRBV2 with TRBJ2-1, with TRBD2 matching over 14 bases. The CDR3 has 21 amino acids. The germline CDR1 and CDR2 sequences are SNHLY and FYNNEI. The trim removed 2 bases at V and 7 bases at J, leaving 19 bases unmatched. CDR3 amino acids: CASSEPGRLAGGPLAKNEQFF. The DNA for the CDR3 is TGTGCCAGCAGTGAACCCGGCAGACTAGCGGGAGGGCCCCTAGCCAAGAATGAGCAGTTCTTC.

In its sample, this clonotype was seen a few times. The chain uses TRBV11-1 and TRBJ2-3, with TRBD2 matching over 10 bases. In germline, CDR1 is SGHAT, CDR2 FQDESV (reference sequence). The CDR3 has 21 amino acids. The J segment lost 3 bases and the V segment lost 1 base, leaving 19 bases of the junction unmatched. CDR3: CASSLVMTEVSAGGRTDTQYF. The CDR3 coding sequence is TGTGCCAGCAGCTTAGTAATGACGGAAGTGTCAGCGGGAGGGCGGACAGATACGCAGTATTTT.

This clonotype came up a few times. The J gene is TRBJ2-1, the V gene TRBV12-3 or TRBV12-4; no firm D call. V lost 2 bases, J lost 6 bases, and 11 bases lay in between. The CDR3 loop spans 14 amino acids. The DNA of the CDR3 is TGTGCCAGCAGTTTATTGCAGAGTGGCAATGAGCAGTTCTTC. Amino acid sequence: CASSLLQSGNEQFF.

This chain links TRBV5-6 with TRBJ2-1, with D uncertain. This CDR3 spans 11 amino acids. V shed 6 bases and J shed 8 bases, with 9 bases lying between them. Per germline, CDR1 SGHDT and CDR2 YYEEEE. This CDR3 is CASKVGYEQFF. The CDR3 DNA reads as TGTGCCAGCAAAGTTGGCTATGAGCAGTTCTTC.